Each of the 27 T cell receptor beta chains below was sequenced from the same sample in a study of blood T cells in healthy people across ages. Together with a sample-barcoded 5' primer, a J-beta primer mix was included in a second PCR lasting about 7 to 11 cycles. TCRdb itself ran the 5' RACE reads through MiXCR, one entry per CDR3 protein. This sample has 1.4 million or so distinct CDR3 sequences, with under 55% found just once. Sequenced: blood. These receptors all stem from a woman aged 18-30 years in good health.

This clonotype was detected only a few times. The chain carries TRBV10-3 and TRBJ1-1; D uncertain. The V end was cut by 4 bases, the J end by 0 bases, with 6 bases between. CDR1 ENHRY and CDR2 SYGVKD come from the germline V gene. The CDR3 contains 13 residues. CDR3: CAISVEMNTEAFF. The CDR3 nucleotides are TGTGCCATCAGTGTAGAAATGAACACTGAAGCTTTCTTT.

This clonotype was counted only a few times. The chain uses TRBV29-1 and TRBJ1-2, with 9 bases fitting TRBD1. J was trimmed by 4 bases and V by 4 bases; bases with no gene match: 7. Germline-derived CDR1 and CDR2 are SQVTM and ANQGSEA. The CDR3 extends over 14 amino acids. The CDR3 DNA is TGCAGCGTTGGAGGGACAGGGACTCTCTATGGCTACACCTTC. Translated, it gives CSVGGTGTLYGYTF.

This clonotype was picked up a small number of times. V is TRBV12-3 or TRBV12-4 and J is TRBJ2-4; D uncertain. V lost 4 bases and J 13 bases, leaving 14 bases between the germline ends. This CDR3 region has 12 residues. This chain's CDR3 is CASSYLTKEQYF. DNA for the CDR3: TGTGCCAGCAGTTACCTTACGAAGGAGCAGTACTTC.

The chain has TRBV30 and TRBJ1-1, with D unclear. The CDR3 length is 12 residues. Germline CDR1 reads GTSNPN; CDR2 reads SVGIG (reference sequence). V lost 2 bases and J lost 1, with 5 bases in between. The CDR3 is CAWSRENTEAFF. The DNA of the CDR3 is TGTGCCTGGAGTAGAGAGAACACTGAAGCTTTCTTT. The full variable domain, rest sourced from reference TRBV30 and TRBJ1-1, is SQTIHQWPATLVQPVGSPLSLECTVEGTSNPNLYWYRQAAGRGLQLLFYSVGIGQISSEVPQNLSASRPQDRQFILSSKKLLLSDSGFYLCAWSRENTEAFFGQGTRLTVV.

The rearrangement uses TRBV9 and TRBJ2-5; 11 bases are a match to TRBD2. The V segment lost 0 bases and the J segment 5 bases; nucleotides outside the gene matches: 9. This CDR3 spans 17 amino acids. Germline lookup yields CDR1 SGDLS and CDR2 YYNGEE. In DNA, the CDR3 is TGTGCCAGCAGCGTAGCGGTTAGCGGGAGGGGTAAGGAGACCCAGTACTTC. Encoded protein: CASSVAVSGRGKETQYF.

This chain connects TRBV12-3 or TRBV12-4 to TRBJ2-5, with 11 bases lining up with TRBD2. The CDR3 runs 17 residues. With V trimmed by 5 bases and J by 11 bases, 19 bases remained unmatched. In DNA form, the CDR3 reads TGTGCCAGCAGTGACCATCTACTAGCGGGAGTCCGGAATGAGCAGTACTTC. Translated, it gives CASSDHLLAGVRNEQYF.

The CDR3 here is CASSPGVAGYEQYF. DNA for the CDR3: TGTGCCAGCAGCCCTGGGGTAGCGGGCTACGAGCAGTACTTC. The chain recombines TRBV9 with TRBJ2-5; 7 bases line up with TRBD2. With the DNA end fitting TRBJ2-7 better, the J assignment may be wrong. Germline-derived CDR1 and CDR2 are SGDLS and YYNGEE. This CDR3 region has 14 residues.

A few counts support this clonotype. The chain uses TRBV25-1 and TRBJ2-2; 7 positions agree with TRBD1. The V gene's germline CDR1 is MGHDK and CDR2 SYGVNS. V gave up 3 bases and J gave up 3 bases; unmatched junction bases: 7. The CDR3 consists of 16 residues. In nucleotides, the CDR3 is TGTGCCAGCAGTGATCGGAGACAGGGATACACCGGGGAGCTGTTTTTT. Residues: CASSDRRQGYTGELFF.

CDR3 DNA: TGTGCCAGCAGTACTGTGGGACAGAGAAGCGACCTTTCCTACGAGCAGTACTTC. Its translation: CASSTVGQRSDLSYEQYF. The chain combines TRBV28 with TRBJ2-7; 7 positions agree with TRBD1. Germline values: CDR1 MDHEN, CDR2 SYDVKM. V gave up 5 bases and J gave up 1 base; unmatched junction bases: 17. The CDR3 loop spans 18 amino acids.

With regard to this clonotype: This could be a read error, since a much larger clone is one nucleotide away. V usage is TRBV20-1 and J usage is TRBJ2-1; no firm D call. The germline V and J ends were trimmed by 7 bases and 8 bases, with 12 bases remaining between them. The CDR3 spans 11 residues. The V gene's germline CDR1 is DFQATT and CDR2 SNEGSKA (reference sequence). Written as DNA, the CDR3 is TGCAGTGGCCTAGGTTCGGATGAGCAGTTCTTC. Its protein product is CSGLGSDEQFF.

This rearrangement joins TRBV12-3 or TRBV12-4 to TRBJ1-2; TRBD1 agrees at 10 bases. The V gene end was trimmed by 5 bases and the J gene end by 5 bases; junction bases not matched to a gene: 5. The CDR3 loop spans 14 amino acids. The CDR3 protein is CASSRQGAIYGYTF. In DNA form, the CDR3 reads TGTGCCAGCAGTCGACAGGGGGCGATTTATGGCTACACCTTC.

The chain carries TRBV4-1 and TRBJ2-1; 9 bases fit TRBD2. The CDR3 consists of 17 residues. The V gene's germline CDR1 is MGHRA and CDR2 YSYEKL. V lost 1 base to trimming and J lost 4 bases; unmatched junction nucleotides: 8. CDR3 DNA: TGCGCCAGCAGCCAAGTCCGGACTAGCGCAGATTACAATGAGCAGTTCTTC. It codes for CASSQVRTSADYNEQFF.

The rearrangement links TRBV29-1 to TRBJ2-3, with D maybe TRBD2 (6 bases). Germline V CDR1 and CDR2: SQVTM, ANQGSEA. Trimming shortened V by 5 bases and J by 3 bases, and 15 bases separated the two germline ends. The CDR3 consists of 14 residues. The CDR3 nucleotides read TGCAGCGTTCCCTTAGGAGGGGTTACAGATACGCAGTATTTT. It is translated as CSVPLGGVTDTQYF.

This sequence joins TRBV6-1 and TRBJ2-7, with 8 bases aligning to TRBD1. The CDR3 spans 16 residues. From germline, CDR1 is MNHNS and CDR2 SASEGT. V lost 0 bases to trimming and J lost 2 bases; unmatched junction nucleotides: 6. Here the CDR3 DNA reads TGTGCCAGCAGTGAAGCAGCGACAGGGGTGACCTACGAGCAGTACTTC. This gives the protein CASSEAATGVTYEQYF.

About this clonotype: Mismatch with germline at one junction end may stem from a read error. The chain employs TRBV29-1 and TRBJ1-4; TRBD1 might be the D (6 bases). The germline CDR1 and CDR2 sequences are SQVTM and ANQGSEA. This CDR3 has 12 amino acids. The CDR3 loop reads CSAEDPGGRRFF. The CDR3 DNA reads as TGCAGCGCTGAAGATCCCGGGGGCCGGAGGTTTTTT.

To note about this clonotype: The junction and the germline gene differ at one end; a read error may be behind it. The chain combines TRBV12-3 or TRBV12-4 with TRBJ2-5; 9 bases are a match to TRBD2. There are 16 residues in the CDR3. The CDR3 nucleotides are TGTGCCAGCAGTTTATATCTAGCGGGGAATCAAGGGACCCAGTACTTC. It encodes CASSLYLAGNQGTQYF.

This clonotype was observed a few times. The chain links TRBV3-1 to TRBJ2-1; 9 bases fit TRBD2. In germline, CDR1 is LGHDT, CDR2 YNNKEL (reference sequence). J gave up 8 bases and V 4 bases, and 9 bases lay outside the gene matches. CDR3 length: 15 residues. The CDR3 here is CASSPVAGGTHEQFF. As DNA, the CDR3 is TGTGCCAGCAGCCCGGTGGCGGGAGGGACCCATGAGCAGTTCTTC.

The V and J genes are TRBV20-1 and TRBJ1-5; D not resolved. Looked up from germline, CDR1 is DFQATT and CDR2 is SNEGSKA (reference sequence). The CDR3 extends over 14 amino acids. The germline V and J ends were trimmed by 5 bases and 5 bases, with 16 bases remaining between them. CDR3 DNA sequence: TGCAGTGCTGCCGGACCTCGGAAGTATCAGCCCCAGCATTTT. It is translated as CSAAGPRKYQPQHF.

The J gene is TRBJ1-4, the V gene TRBV29-1, with D uncertain. From germline, CDR1 is SQVTM and CDR2 ANQGSEA. Trimming left V 8 bases short and J 2 bases short, with 15 bases between. The CDR3 consists of 14 residues. In DNA form, the CDR3 reads TGCAGCTACAGACCTGGTGGCACTAATGAAAAACTGTTTTTT. Protein product: CSYRPGGTNEKLFF.

This clonotype appeared a few times. J is TRBJ2-7 and V is TRBV20-1; TRBD2 matches at 10 bases. The germline V gene has CDR1 DFQATT and CDR2 SNEGSKA (reference sequence). The CDR3 is 12 residues long. CDR3 nucleotides: TGCAAACTAGCGGGAACTAACTACGAGCAGTACTTC. This sequence encodes CKLAGTNYEQYF.

This chain links TRBV28 with TRBJ1-6; 8 bases line up with TRBD1. Germline assignment: CDR1 MDHEN and CDR2 SYDVKM. CDR3 length: 15 residues. V shed 6 bases, J shed 4 bases, and the junction held 5 bases outside the gene matches. The CDR3 region is CASRAGTGYNSPLHF. CDR3 coding DNA: TGTGCCAGCAGGGCCGGGACAGGTTATAATTCACCCCTCCACTTT.

V and J are TRBV29-1 and TRBJ2-7, with 8 nucleotides matching TRBD2. This CDR3 region has 13 residues. Losses at the gene ends were 4 bases for V and 2 bases for J; bases not matched to a gene: 4. Looked up from germline, CDR1 is SQVTM and CDR2 is ANQGSEA. Here the CDR3 reads CSVGGTSTYEQYF. The CDR3 bases are TGCAGCGTTGGGGGGACTAGTACCTACGAGCAGTACTTC.

This clonotype has just a few counts. CDR3 sequence reads: CASSLGFSENTEAFF. CDR3 coding DNA: TGTGCCAGCAGCTTGGGTTTCTCGGAGAACACTGAAGCTTTCTTT. This rearrangement joins TRBV5-5 to TRBJ1-1; D not resolved. The V end lost 0 bases, the J end lost 1 base, and 10 bases lay between the germline ends. The CDR3 has 15 residues. Germline V gene lookup returns CDR1 SGHKS and CDR2 YYEKEE (reference sequence).

This clonotype was detected only once. One end of the junction fails to match germline, which may point to a read error. V is TRBV4-1 and J is TRBJ2-2; possible D gene TRBD2, 6 bases. In germline, CDR1 is MGHRA, CDR2 YSYEKL. The CDR3 contains 15 residues. The CDR3 sequence is CASSHYRENSGGLFF. In DNA form, the CDR3 reads TGCGCCAGCAGCCACTACCGGGAGAATTCCGGGGGGCTGTTTTTT.

J is TRBJ1-4 and V is TRBV20-1; 8 bases align to TRBD1. The germline V gene encodes CDR1 DFQATT and CDR2 SNEGSKA (reference sequence). The V gene end was trimmed by 6 bases and the J gene end by 5 bases; junction bases not matched to a gene: 8. The CDR3 spans 14 residues. CDR3 region: CSATGGHTNEKLFF. The CDR3 DNA follows: TGCAGTGCCACAGGGGGACATACGAATGAAAAACTGTTTTTT.

This chain joins TRBV5-1 and TRBJ2-3; D remains unclear. Trimming took 2 bases from V and 4 from J, leaving 14 bases between them. Germline-derived CDR1 and CDR2 are SGHRS and YFSETQ. This CDR3 is 15 amino acids long. Here the CDR3 reads CASSFGRGLSDTQYF. Written as DNA, the CDR3 is TGCGCCAGCAGCTTCGGCCGCGGTCTCTCAGATACGCAGTATTTT.

The chain couples TRBV5-1 to TRBJ2-5; D unclear. There are 14 residues in the CDR3. From germline, CDR1 is SGHRS and CDR2 YFSETQ. Deletions cut 4 bases from V and 3 bases from J, with 13 bases between. The CDR3 DNA reads TGCGCCAGCAGCCGATTCACAAGTGAAGAGACCCAGTACTTC. Protein sequence: CASSRFTSEETQYF.